This T cell receptor beta chain was obtained from a study of T cell clones after liver transplantation. Study at large: In this trial, immunosuppression withdrawal was attempted within 2 years of liver transplant.

TCRdb's copy holds only in-frame clones and misses some; the assay was immunoSEQ multiplex PCR. Of tens of thousands of clones detected, about 82% appear once; the ten largest clones hold under 0.6%. The CDR3 length is 14 residues. Per the germline V gene, CDR1 is SQVTM and CDR2 is ANQGSEA. Trimming removed 7 bases from V and 4 bases from J; junction bases left unmatched: 9. General study findings and limits: These preliminary findings come from unstandardized post-transplant sampling times.

As concerns this clone: No antigen is known for it.

The specimen was CD4+ T cells from blood, collected around 42 months after liver transplant. This sequence joins TRBV29-1 and TRBJ2-2, with 7 bases identical to TRBD1. The source is a human patient who received a liver transplant. Some T cells may trace back to the graft donor. The CDR3 reads CSARPGTVTGELFF. CDR3 nucleotide sequence: TGCAGCGCCCGCCCCGGGACAGTCACCGGGGAGCTGTTTTTT.